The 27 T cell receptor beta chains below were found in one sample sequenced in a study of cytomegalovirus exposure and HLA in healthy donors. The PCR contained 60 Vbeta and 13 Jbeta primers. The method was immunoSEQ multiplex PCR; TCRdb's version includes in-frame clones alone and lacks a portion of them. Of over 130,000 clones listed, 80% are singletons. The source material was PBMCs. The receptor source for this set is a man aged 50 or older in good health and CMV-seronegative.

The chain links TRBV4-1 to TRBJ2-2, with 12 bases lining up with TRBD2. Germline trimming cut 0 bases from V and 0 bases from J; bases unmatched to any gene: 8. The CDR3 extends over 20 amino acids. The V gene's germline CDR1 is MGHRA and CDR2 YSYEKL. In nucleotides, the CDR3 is TGCGCCAGCAGCCAAGATCCGGGGCTAGCGGGGGGGACGAACACCGGGGAGCTGTTTTTT. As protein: CASSQDPGLAGGTNTGELFF.

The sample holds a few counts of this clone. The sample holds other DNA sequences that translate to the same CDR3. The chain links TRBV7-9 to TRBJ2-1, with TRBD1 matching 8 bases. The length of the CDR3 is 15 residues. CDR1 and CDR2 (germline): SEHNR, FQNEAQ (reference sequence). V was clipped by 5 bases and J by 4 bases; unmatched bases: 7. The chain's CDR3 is CASSHRDRPYNEQFF. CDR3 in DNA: TGTGCCAGCAGCCACCGGGACAGGCCTTACAATGAGCAGTTCTTC. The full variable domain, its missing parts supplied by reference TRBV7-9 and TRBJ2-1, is DTGVSQNPRHKITKRGQNVTFRCDPISEHNRLYWYRQTLGQGPEFLTYFQNEAQLEKSRLLSDRFSAERPKGSFSTLEIQRTEQGDSAMYLCASSHRDRPYNEQFFGPGTRLTVL.

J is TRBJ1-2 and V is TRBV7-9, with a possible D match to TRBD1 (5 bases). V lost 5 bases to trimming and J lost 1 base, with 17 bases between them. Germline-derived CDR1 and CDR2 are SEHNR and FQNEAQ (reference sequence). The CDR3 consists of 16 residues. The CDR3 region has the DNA TGTGCCAGCAGCACACAAACAGGAGTGTTTAACTATGGCTACACCTTC. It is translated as CASSTQTGVFNYGYTF.

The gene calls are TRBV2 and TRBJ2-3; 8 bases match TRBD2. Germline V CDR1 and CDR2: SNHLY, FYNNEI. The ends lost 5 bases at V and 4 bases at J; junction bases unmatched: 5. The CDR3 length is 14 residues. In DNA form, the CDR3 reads TGTGCCAGCAGTCTGGCGGGAGGCTCAGATACGCAGTATTTT. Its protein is CASSLAGGSDTQYF.

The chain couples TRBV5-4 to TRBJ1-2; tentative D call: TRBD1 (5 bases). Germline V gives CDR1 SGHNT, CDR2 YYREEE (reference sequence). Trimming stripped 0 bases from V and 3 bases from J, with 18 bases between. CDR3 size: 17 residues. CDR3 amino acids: CASSLGLLGVTDYGYTF. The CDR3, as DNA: TGTGCCAGCAGCTTGGGGCTATTAGGGGTGACGGACTATGGCTACACCTTC.

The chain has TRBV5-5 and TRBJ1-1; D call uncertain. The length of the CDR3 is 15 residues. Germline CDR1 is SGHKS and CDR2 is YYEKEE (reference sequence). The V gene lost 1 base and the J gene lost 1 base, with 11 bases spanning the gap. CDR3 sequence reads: CASSLLGRGNTEAFF. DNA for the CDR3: TGTGCCAGCAGCTTGTTAGGCCGGGGGAACACTGAAGCTTTCTTT.

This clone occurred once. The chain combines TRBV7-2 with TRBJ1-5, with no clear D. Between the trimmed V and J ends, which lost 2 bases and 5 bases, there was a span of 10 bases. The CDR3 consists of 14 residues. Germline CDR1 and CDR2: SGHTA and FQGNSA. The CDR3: CASSLSSTYQPQHF. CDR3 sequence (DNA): TGTGCCAGCAGCTTATCCAGTACATATCAGCCCCAGCATTTT.

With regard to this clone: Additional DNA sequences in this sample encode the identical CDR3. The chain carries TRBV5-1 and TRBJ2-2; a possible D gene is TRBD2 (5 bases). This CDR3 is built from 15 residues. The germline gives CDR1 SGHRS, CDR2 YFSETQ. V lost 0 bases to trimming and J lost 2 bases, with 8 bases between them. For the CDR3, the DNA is TGCGCCAGCAGCTTGGCCGGACTCAACACCGGGGAGCTGTTTTTT. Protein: CASSLAGLNTGELFF.

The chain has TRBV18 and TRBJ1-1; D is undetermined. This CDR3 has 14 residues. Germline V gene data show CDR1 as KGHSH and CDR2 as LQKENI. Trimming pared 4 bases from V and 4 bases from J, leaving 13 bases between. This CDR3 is CASSRASEVTEAFF. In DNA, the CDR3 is TGTGCCAGCTCACGCGCATCAGAGGTCACTGAAGCTTTCTTT.

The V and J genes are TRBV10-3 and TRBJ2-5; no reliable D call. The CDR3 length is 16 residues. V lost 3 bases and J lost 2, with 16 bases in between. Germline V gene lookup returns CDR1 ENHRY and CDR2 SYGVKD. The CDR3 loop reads CAISEQPSPPQETQYF. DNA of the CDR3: TGTGCCATCAGTGAACAGCCTTCGCCACCACAAGAGACCCAGTACTTC.

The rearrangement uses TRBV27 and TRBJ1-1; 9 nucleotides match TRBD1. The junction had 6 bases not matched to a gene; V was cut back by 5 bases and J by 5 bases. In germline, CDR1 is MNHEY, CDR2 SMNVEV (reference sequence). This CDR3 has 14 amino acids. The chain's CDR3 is CASSLDRGRTEAFF. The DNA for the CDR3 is TGTGCCAGCAGTCTTGACAGGGGGAGGACTGAAGCTTTCTTT.

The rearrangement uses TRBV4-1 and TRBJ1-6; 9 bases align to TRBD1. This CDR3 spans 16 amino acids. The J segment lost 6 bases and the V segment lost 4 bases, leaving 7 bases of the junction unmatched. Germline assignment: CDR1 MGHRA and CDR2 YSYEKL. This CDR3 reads CASSLRGGQGNSPLHF. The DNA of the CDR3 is TGCGCCAGCAGCCTACGAGGGGGACAGGGTAATTCACCCCTCCACTTT.

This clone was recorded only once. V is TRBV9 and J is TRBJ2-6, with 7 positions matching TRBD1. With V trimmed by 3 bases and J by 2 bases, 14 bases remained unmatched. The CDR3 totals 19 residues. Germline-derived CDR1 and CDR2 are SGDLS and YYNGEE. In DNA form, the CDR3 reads TGTGCCAGCAGCGCCTCCGGGACAGCTATCATTCCTGGGGCCAACGTCCTGACTTTC. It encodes CASSASGTAIIPGANVLTF.

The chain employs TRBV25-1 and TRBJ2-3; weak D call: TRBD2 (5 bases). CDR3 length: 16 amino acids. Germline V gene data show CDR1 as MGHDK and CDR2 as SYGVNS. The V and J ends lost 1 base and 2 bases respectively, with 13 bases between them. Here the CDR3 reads CASSELWKGDTDTQYF. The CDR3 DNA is TGTGCCAGCAGTGAATTATGGAAGGGAGACACAGATACGCAGTATTTT.

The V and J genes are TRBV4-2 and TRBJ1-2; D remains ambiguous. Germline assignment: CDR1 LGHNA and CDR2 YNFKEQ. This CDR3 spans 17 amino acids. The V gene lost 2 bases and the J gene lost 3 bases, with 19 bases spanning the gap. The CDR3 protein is CASSQNLGGERDYGYTF. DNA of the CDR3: TGTGCCAGCAGCCAAAATCTTGGTGGCGAGCGGGACTATGGCTACACCTTC.

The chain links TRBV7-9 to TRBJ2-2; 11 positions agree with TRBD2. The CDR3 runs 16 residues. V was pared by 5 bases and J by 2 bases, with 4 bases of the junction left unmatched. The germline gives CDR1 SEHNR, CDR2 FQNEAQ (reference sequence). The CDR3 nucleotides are TGTGCCAGCAGCCCGAGACTAGCGGGAAACACCGGGGAGCTGTTTTTT. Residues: CASSPRLAGNTGELFF.

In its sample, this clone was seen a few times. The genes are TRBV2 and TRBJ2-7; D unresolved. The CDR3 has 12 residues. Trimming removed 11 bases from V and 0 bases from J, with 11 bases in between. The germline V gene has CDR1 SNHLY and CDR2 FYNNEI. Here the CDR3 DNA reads TGTGCCTCCAAAAGCGCCTCCTACGAGCAGTACTTC. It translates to CASKSASYEQYF. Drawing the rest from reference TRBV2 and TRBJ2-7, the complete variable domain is EPEVTQTPSHQVTQMGQEVILRCVPISNHLYFYWYRQILGQKVEFLVSFYNNEISEKSEIFDDQFSVERPDGSNFTLKIRSTKLEDSAMYFCASKSASYEQYFGPGTRLTVT.

For the CDR3, the DNA is TGTGCCAGCAGCCGGACAGTCGGAAACACCATATATTTT. It translates to CASSRTVGNTIYF. The V and J genes are TRBV6-1 and TRBJ1-3, with D possibly being TRBD1 (6 bases). V dropped 6 bases and J dropped 4 bases, with 10 bases sitting between them. CDR1 MNHNS and CDR2 SASEGT come from the germline V gene. The CDR3 has 13 amino acids.

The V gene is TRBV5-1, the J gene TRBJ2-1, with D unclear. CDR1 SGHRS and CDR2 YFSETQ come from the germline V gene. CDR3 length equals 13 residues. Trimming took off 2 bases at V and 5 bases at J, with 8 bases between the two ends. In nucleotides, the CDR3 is TGCGCCAGCAGCTTTGACATAGACAATGAGCAGTTCTTC. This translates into CASSFDIDNEQFF.

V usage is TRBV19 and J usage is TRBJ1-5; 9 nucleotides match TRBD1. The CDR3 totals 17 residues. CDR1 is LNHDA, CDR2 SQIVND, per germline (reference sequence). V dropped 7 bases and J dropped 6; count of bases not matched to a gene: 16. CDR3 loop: CASMKSQGANDGQPQHF. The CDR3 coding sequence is TGTGCCAGTATGAAATCACAGGGGGCGAATGATGGTCAGCCCCAGCATTTT. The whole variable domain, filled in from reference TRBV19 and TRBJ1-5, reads DGGITQSPKYLFRKEGQNVTLSCEQNLNHDAMYWYRQDPGQGLRLIYYSQIVNDFQKGDIAEGYSVSREKKESFPLTVTSAQKNPTAFYLCASMKSQGANDGQPQHFGDGTRLSIL.

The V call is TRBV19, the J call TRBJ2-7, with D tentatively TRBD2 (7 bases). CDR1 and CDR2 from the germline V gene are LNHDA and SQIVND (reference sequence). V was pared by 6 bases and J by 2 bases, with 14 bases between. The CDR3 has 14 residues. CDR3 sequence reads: CASRETGGPYEQYF. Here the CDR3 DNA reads TGTGCCAGTAGGGAAACCGGGGGGCCCTACGAGCAGTACTTC.

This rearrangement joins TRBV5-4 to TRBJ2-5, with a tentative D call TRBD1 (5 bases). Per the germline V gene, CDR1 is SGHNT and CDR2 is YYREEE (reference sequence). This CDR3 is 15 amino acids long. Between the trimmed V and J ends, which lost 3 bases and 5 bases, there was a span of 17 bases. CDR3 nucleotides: TGTGCCAGCAGCTATCCCGCTCAGGGCCTCGAGACCCAGTACTTC. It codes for CASSYPAQGLETQYF.

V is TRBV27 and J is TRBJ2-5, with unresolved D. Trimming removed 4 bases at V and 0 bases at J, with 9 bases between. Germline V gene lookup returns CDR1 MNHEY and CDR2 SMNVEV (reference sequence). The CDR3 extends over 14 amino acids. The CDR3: CASSSGGNQETQYF. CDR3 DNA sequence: TGTGCCAGCAGTTCTGGCGGTAACCAAGAGACCCAGTACTTC.

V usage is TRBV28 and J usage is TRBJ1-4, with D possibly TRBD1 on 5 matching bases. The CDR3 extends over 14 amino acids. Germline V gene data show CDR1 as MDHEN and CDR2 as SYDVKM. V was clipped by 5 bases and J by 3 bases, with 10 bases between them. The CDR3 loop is CASSPPGANEKLFF. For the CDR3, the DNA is TGTGCCAGCAGTCCTCCGGGGGCTAATGAAAAACTGTTTTTT.

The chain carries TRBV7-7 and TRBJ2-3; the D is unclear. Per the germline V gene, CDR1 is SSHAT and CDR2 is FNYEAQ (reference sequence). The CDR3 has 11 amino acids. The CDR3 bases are TGTGCTGTCCAGGGCACAGATACGCAGTATTTT. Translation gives CAVQGTDTQYF. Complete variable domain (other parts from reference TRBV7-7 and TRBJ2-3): GAGVSQSPRYKVTKRGQDVTLRCDPISSHATLYWYQQALGQGPEFLTYFNYEAQPDKSGLPSDRFSAERPEGSISTLTIQRTEQRDSAMYRCAVQGTDTQYFGPGTRLTVL.

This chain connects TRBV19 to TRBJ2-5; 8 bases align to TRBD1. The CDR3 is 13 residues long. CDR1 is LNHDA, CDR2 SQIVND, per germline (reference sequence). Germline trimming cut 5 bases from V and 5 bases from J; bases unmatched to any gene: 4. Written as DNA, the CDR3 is TGTGCCAGTAGTGGGGACAGGAGGGAGACCCAGTACTTC. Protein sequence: CASSGDRRETQYF.

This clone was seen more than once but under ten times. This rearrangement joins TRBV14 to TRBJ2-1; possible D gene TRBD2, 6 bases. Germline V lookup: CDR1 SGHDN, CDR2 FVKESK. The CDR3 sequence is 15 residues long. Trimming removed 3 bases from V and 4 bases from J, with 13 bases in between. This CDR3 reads CASSHQGLGYNEQFF. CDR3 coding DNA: TGTGCCAGCAGCCACCAGGGACTGGGATACAATGAGCAGTTCTTC.